This T cell receptor (beta chain) emerged from a study of blood T cells in healthy people across ages. Whole-study results and caveats: The study lacked donor CMV status, which possibly confounded expanded clonotype changes.

The authors ran a second PCR of about 6 to 11 cycles using a sample-barcoded 5' primer and a J-beta primer mix. TCRdb re-called the 5' RACE reads through MiXCR, storing one row per CDR3 protein. The sample has 600,000 or so distinct CDR3 sequences; 21% are singletons. A word on this clonotype: Its antigen is unknown.

The germline V gene has CDR1 ENHRY and CDR2 SYGVKD. The CDR3 sequence is 15 residues long. Losses at the gene ends were 6 bases for V and 1 base for J; bases not matched to a gene: 8. The chain employs TRBV10-3 and TRBJ2-5, with 7 bases aligning to TRBD1. Sequences were obtained from blood. This TCR was sampled from a man in his 70s in good health. CDR3 protein: CAIRANRTGQETQYF. The CDR3 coding sequence is TGTGCCATCAGGGCTAATCGGACAGGCCAAGAGACCCAGTACTTC.